These 14 T cell receptor beta chains were sequenced from one sample in a study of regulatory T cells in long-lasting Graves disease. Investigators prepared the TCR beta libraries by applying iRepertoire HTBI primers and Arm-PCR of CDR3 regions. TCRdb called the multiplex PCR reads again in MiXCR, with one record for every CDR3 protein. The data contain over 450,000 distinct CDR3 sequences, 9.5% to 15% of them singletons. As for time point: newly diagnosed GD, antithyroid drugs for less than 3 months. With RNA extracted from PBMCs as input, the TCR library was made. This sample was also put to use in a study of T cells in Graves' hyperthyroidism and ophthalmopathy.

Sequencing used peripheral blood mononuclear cells (PBMCs), obtained at new diagnosis, from a patient treated with antithyroid drugs. All receptors derive from a woman aged 30 to 39 with Graves disease.

The table lists this clonotype with many counts. J is TRBJ1-2 and V is TRBV6-1; D not resolved. V was cut by 8 bases and J by 13 bases, with 14 bases left in between. The CDR3 has 10 residues. Germline loops: CDR1 MNHNS, CDR2 SASEGT. The CDR3 DNA reads as TGTGCCAGCGGAATCCCACCCGGCACCTTC. Its translation: CASGIPPGTF.

The chain is built from TRBV7-9 and TRBJ1-2; D may be TRBD1 (5 bases). Per germline, CDR1 SEHNR and CDR2 FQNEAQ (reference sequence). The germline V and J ends were trimmed by 5 bases and 3 bases, with 16 bases remaining between them. The CDR3 extends over 15 amino acids. For the CDR3, the DNA is TGTGCCAGCAGCCAGACAGCCGGCTGGGACTATGGCTACACCTTC. This gives the protein CASSQTAGWDYGYTF.

This chain joins TRBV27 and TRBJ2-1; 11 bases map to TRBD2. The CDR3 runs 16 residues. With 8 bases clipped from V and 3 bases from J, the junction kept 9 bases outside the gene matches. The germline CDR1 and CDR2 sequences are MNHEY and SMNVEV (reference sequence). In DNA form, the CDR3 reads TGTGCCAGCCGCCCACTAGCGGGAGTTGTCTACAATGAGCAGTTCTTC. It codes for CASRPLAGVVYNEQFF.

A word on this clonotype: The conserved phenylalanine or tryptophan normally closing the CDR3 is absent here, so this likely arose from a read error. This rearrangement joins TRBV19 to TRBJ1-4; no reliable D call. In germline, CDR1 is LNHDA, CDR2 SQIVND (reference sequence). The CDR3 is 13 residues long. The V and J ends lost 7 bases and 6 bases respectively, with 12 bases between them. The CDR3 reads CASNILGDEKLFS. CDR3 coding DNA: TGTGCCAGTAACATATTGGGCGATGAAAAACTGTTTTCT.

This clonotype appeared many times. The CDR3 nucleotides are TGCAGTGCCCCAGAGGGGGGCCTTTCCTACGAGCAGTACTTC. Translated, it gives CSAPEGGLSYEQYF. The gene calls are TRBV20-1 and TRBJ2-7; perhaps D is TRBD1 or TRBD2 (6 bases each). The length of the CDR3 is 14 residues. Trimming removed 6 bases from V and 1 base from J, with 16 bases in between. Germline CDR1 and CDR2: DFQATT and SNEGSKA (reference sequence).

In its sample, this clonotype was seen many times. The chain carries TRBV6-1 and TRBJ1-1; unclear D gene. Trimming stripped 6 bases from V and 1 base from J, with 15 bases between. The V gene's germline CDR1 is MNHNS and CDR2 SASEGT. This CDR3 has 15 amino acids. CDR3 protein: CASRRTEFTNTEAFF. DNA of the CDR3: TGTGCCAGCAGAAGGACCGAGTTCACGAACACTGAAGCTTTCTTT.

On this clonotype: This may be a read error, as it is one base from a much larger clone. V gene TRBV6-2 or TRBV6-3 combines with J gene TRBJ2-3, with D possibly being TRBD1 or TRBD2 (6 bases each). The J call may be in error: the DNA end matches TRBJ2-7 better. The CDR3 contains 13 residues. The germline CDR1 and CDR2 sequences are MNHEY and SVGEGT. CDR3: CASSPGGGREQYF. The CDR3 DNA reads TGTGCCAGCAGTCCCGGAGGGGGGCGCGAGCAGTACTTC.

The rearrangement joins TRBV2 to TRBJ1-5, with D uncertain. The V gene lost 7 bases and the J gene lost 2 bases, with 9 bases spanning the gap. Germline loops: CDR1 SNHLY, CDR2 FYNNEI. The CDR3 runs to 13 residues. This CDR3 is CASTPLGNQPQHF. Here the CDR3 DNA reads TGTGCCAGCACACCACTGGGCAATCAGCCCCAGCATTTT.

This clonotype came up a few times. CDR3 in DNA: TGCGCCAGCAGCTTCGGACGGGTCGGGGGTGATGGGACTGAAGCTTTCTTT. This gives the protein CASSFGRVGGDGTEAFF. This chain uses TRBV5-1 with TRBJ1-1, with D possibly TRBD1 on 5 matching bases. The CDR3 length is 17 residues. CDR1 is SGHRS and CDR2 is YFSETQ in the germline V gene. The V end was cut by 2 bases, the J end by 5 bases, with 22 bases between. Supplemented by reference TRBV5-1 and TRBJ1-1, the full variable domain reads KAGVTQTPRYLIKTRGQQVTLSCSPISGHRSVSWYQQTPGQGLQFLFEYFSETQRNKGNFPGRFSGRQFSNSRSEMNVSTLELGDSALYLCASSFGRVGGDGTEAFFGQGTRLTVV.

In this sample, this clonotype turned up a few times. The chain links TRBV18 to TRBJ2-7; 8 positions agree with TRBD2. The J segment lost 4 bases and the V segment lost 6 bases, leaving 8 bases of the junction unmatched. CDR1 and CDR2 (germline): KGHSH, LQKENI. This CDR3 has 14 amino acids. The CDR3: CASSSGALGYEQYF. DNA for the CDR3: TGTGCCAGCTCTAGCGGGGCCCTCGGGTACGAGCAGTACTTC. Variable domain in full (rest from reference TRBV18 and TRBJ2-7): NAGVMQNPRHLVRRRGQEARLRCSPMKGHSHVYWYRQLPEEGLKFMVYLQKENIIDESGMPKERFSAEFPKEGPSILRIQQVVRGDSAAYFCASSSGALGYEQYFGPGTRLTVT.

In this sample, this clonotype turned up a few times. The CDR3 sequence: CASRRNRGSGNTIYF. The CDR3 DNA reads as TGTGCCAGCAGGCGGAACAGGGGCTCTGGAAACACCATATATTTT. This sequence joins TRBV6-2 or TRBV6-3 and TRBJ1-3, with 7 positions matching TRBD1. In germline, CDR1 is MNHEY, CDR2 SVGEGT. The trim removed 6 bases at V and 0 bases at J, leaving 5 bases unmatched. The CDR3 totals 15 residues.

V usage is TRBV20-1 and J usage is TRBJ1-2, with a tentative D call TRBD1 (5 bases). Trimming removed 0 bases at V and 2 bases at J, with 13 bases between. CDR3 size: 15 residues. Germline values: CDR1 DFQATT, CDR2 SNEGSKA (reference sequence). CDR3 nucleotide sequence: TGCAGTGCTAGAGATTTGGAAGGGGCCAACTATGGCTACACCTTC. Its protein is CSARDLEGANYGYTF.

This clonotype was detected many times. The chain recombines TRBV29-1 with TRBJ1-5; maybe TRBD1 (5 bases). Germline V gives CDR1 SQVTM, CDR2 ANQGSEA. The CDR3 runs 13 residues. Trimming shortened V by 1 base and J by 6 bases, and 10 bases separated the two germline ends. CDR3 coding DNA: TGCAGCGTTGAAGGCAGGGATGGTCAGCCCCAGCATTTT. It codes for CSVEGRDGQPQHF.

J is TRBJ1-2 and V is TRBV25-1; tentatively, D is TRBD1 (5 bases). V was cut by 8 bases and J by 6 bases, with 16 bases left in between. The CDR3 is 13 amino acids. Germline V lookup: CDR1 MGHDK, CDR2 SYGVNS. CDR3 nucleotides: TGTGCCAGCGTTCACGGGGGGTTTGATGGCTACACCTTC. Translation gives CASVHGGFDGYTF.